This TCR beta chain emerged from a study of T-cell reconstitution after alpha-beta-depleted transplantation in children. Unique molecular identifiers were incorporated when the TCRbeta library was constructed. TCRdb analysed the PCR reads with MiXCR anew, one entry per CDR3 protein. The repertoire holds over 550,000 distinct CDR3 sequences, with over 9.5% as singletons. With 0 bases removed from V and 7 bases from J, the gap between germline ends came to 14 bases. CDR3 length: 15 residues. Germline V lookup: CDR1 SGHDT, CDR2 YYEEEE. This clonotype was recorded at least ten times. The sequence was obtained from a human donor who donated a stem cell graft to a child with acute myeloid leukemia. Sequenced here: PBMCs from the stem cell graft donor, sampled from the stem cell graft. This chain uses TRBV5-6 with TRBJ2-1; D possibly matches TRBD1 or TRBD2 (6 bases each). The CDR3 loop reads CASSLVRGERNEQFF. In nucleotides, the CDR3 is TGTGCCAGCAGCTTGGTGAGGGGGGAGAGGAATGAGCAGTTCTTC.